The 17 T cell receptor beta chains given below trace back to one sample, sequenced in a study of graft-versus-host responses after intestinal transplantation. Method: immunoSEQ multiplex PCR; TCRdb's copy keeps in-frame clones and lacks some. The sample yields about 71,000 clones, 90% seen once. The antigens of these receptors remain unknown. Sequences were derived from unstimulated CD8+ T cells sorted from spleen or lymph node cells, sampled before intestinal transplant. Receptors were obtained from a human donor who received an intestinal transplant.

The chain couples TRBV7-3 to TRBJ1-2; 8 bases are shared with TRBD1. J lost 1 base, V lost 1 base, and 17 bases had no gene match. CDR1 is SGHTA and CDR2 is FQGTGA in the germline V gene. This CDR3 contains 20 residues. The CDR3 nucleotides read TGTGCCAGCAGCTTAAGGCCGCCGGGACAGGACGCTACTAGTAACTATGGCTACACCTTC. Protein: CASSLRPPGQDATSNYGYTF.

This chain uses TRBV20-1 with TRBJ1-1, with TRBD1 matching 7 bases. Per germline, CDR1 DFQATT and CDR2 SNEGSKA (reference sequence). The CDR3 extends over 11 amino acids. Trimming removed 4 bases from V and 8 bases from J; junction bases left unmatched: 4. Written as DNA, the CDR3 is TGCAGTGCTATACAGGGGCACGAAGCTTTCTTT. Amino acid sequence: CSAIQGHEAFF.

This chain connects TRBV7-9 to TRBJ2-7; 14 nucleotides align to TRBD2. J gave up 0 bases and V 5 bases, and 9 bases lay outside the gene matches. The CDR3 length is 18 residues. In germline, CDR1 is SEHNR, CDR2 FQNEAQ (reference sequence). The CDR3 nucleotides are TGTGCCAGCAGCCAAATGACTAGCGGGGGGGCCCCCTCCTACGAGCAGTACTTC. Translation gives CASSQMTSGGAPSYEQYF.

This chain uses TRBV29-1 with TRBJ1-2; the D gene is possibly TRBD1 (5 bases). This CDR3 has 12 residues. Per the germline V gene, CDR1 is SQVTM and CDR2 is ANQGSEA. With 4 bases removed from V and 6 bases from J, the gap between germline ends came to 12 bases. CDR3 DNA: TGCAGCGTTGGGGGGGTAGGGGATGGCTACACCTTC. This translates into CSVGGVGDGYTF.

V gene TRBV6-5 combines with J gene TRBJ2-3; 8 bases are a match to TRBD1. Trimming cost V 4 bases and J 5 bases; bases outside gene matches: 5. Germline V gene data show CDR1 as MNHEY and CDR2 as SVGAGI. The CDR3 runs 14 residues. The chain's CDR3 is CASSSGGRQDTQYF. CDR3 in DNA: TGTGCCAGCAGTTCAGGGGGCCGTCAAGATACGCAGTATTTT.

This clone was observed once. The chain links TRBV4-2 to TRBJ2-3, with D perhaps TRBD2 (7 bases). Per the germline V gene, CDR1 is LGHNA and CDR2 is YNFKEQ. The CDR3 length is 18 residues. Between the trimmed V and J ends, which lost 3 bases and 3 bases, there was a span of 22 bases. This CDR3 reads CASSHPGGGHKGTDTQYF. The CDR3 DNA is TGTGCCAGCAGCCACCCTGGGGGGGGACACAAGGGGACAGATACGCAGTATTTT.

This chain joins TRBV6-5 and TRBJ2-1; D is unclear. The germline CDR1 and CDR2 sequences are MNHEY and SVGAGI. The V and J ends lost 2 bases and 6 bases respectively, with 14 bases between them. There are 15 residues in the CDR3. In nucleotides, the CDR3 is TGTGCCAGCAGTTACGGTTTTCCAAGCCCCAATGAGCAGTTCTTC. It encodes CASSYGFPSPNEQFF.

The gene calls are TRBV5-6 and TRBJ2-5; weak D call: TRBD2 (6 bases). The end of the DNA is better explained by TRBJ2-7, so the J call may be wrong. From germline, CDR1 is SGHDT and CDR2 YYEEEE. CDR3 length: 14 amino acids. CDR3 region: CASSLGGETYEQYF. The CDR3, as DNA: TGTGCCAGCAGCTTGGGGGGGGAAACCTACGAGCAGTACTTC.

The V and J genes are TRBV2 and TRBJ2-7, with 7 bases aligning to TRBD1. V lost 3 bases and J lost 3; bases outside the gene matches: 8. The CDR3 runs to 15 residues. Germline-derived CDR1 and CDR2 are SNHLY and FYNNEI. The CDR3 reads CASSDVTGDLYEQYF. In nucleotides, the CDR3 is TGTGCCAGCAGTGATGTAACAGGGGATCTCTACGAGCAGTACTTC.

For the CDR3, the DNA is TGTGCCAGCAGTGTGGGGGGGGCCCCGACAGATACGCAGTATTTT. Residues: CASSVGGAPTDTQYF. The V call is TRBV6-1, the J call TRBJ2-3; tentatively, D is TRBD2 (7 bases). V was clipped by 4 bases and J by 3 bases, with 14 bases between them. The CDR3 has 15 amino acids. CDR1 and CDR2 from the germline V gene are MNHNS and SASEGT.

This chain links TRBV5-8 with TRBJ1-5, with a possible D match to TRBD1 (5 bases). Trimming pared 2 bases from V and 1 base from J, leaving 10 bases between. This CDR3 is 15 amino acids long. Germline values: CDR1 SGHTS, CDR2 YDEGEE. The CDR3 nucleotides read TGTGCCAGCAGCTTCGGGGGGTCGAGCAATCAGCCCCAGCATTTT. Translation: CASSFGGSSNQPQHF. The whole variable domain, filled in from reference TRBV5-8 and TRBJ1-5, reads EAGVTQSPTHLIKTRGQQATLRCSPISGHTSVYWYQQALGLGLQFLLWYDEGEERNRGNFPPRFSGRQFPNYSSELNVNALELEDSALYLCASSFGGSSNQPQHFGDGTRLSIL.

The genes are TRBV14 and TRBJ2-2; 9 nucleotides agree with TRBD1. CDR3 length: 16 amino acids. Germline CDR1 and CDR2: SGHDN and FVKESK. J lost 5 bases, V lost 3 bases, and 7 bases had no gene match. The DNA for the CDR3 is TGTGCCAGCAGCCATGCCGGGACAGGGAGAACCGGGGAGCTGTTTTTT. It translates to CASSHAGTGRTGELFF.

This clone has only one observation. The gene calls are TRBV7-8 and TRBJ1-3; D is ambiguous. The CDR3 contains 14 residues. V was clipped by 5 bases and J by 0 bases, with 8 bases between them. CDR1 and CDR2 (germline): SGHVS, FQNEAQ. The CDR3 DNA sequence: TGTGCCAGCAGCCTCGGTTCCTCTGGAAACACCATATATTTT. Translated: CASSLGSSGNTIYF.

The chain carries TRBV5-4 and TRBJ1-3, with 10 bases identical to TRBD1. Trimming at V came to 4 bases and at J to 3 bases, leaving 4 bases not matched to a gene. CDR1 and CDR2 (germline): SGHNT, YYREEE (reference sequence). This CDR3 comprises 15 residues. The CDR3: CASSPGTGVGNTIYF. CDR3 nucleotides: TGTGCCAGCAGCCCGGGGACAGGGGTTGGAAACACCATATATTTT. The full variable domain, completed using reference TRBV5-4 and TRBJ1-3, is ETGVTQSPTHLIKTRGQQVTLRCSSQSGHNTVSWYQQALGQGPQFIFQYYREEENGRGNFPPRFSGLQFPNYSSELNVNALELDDSALYLCASSPGTGVGNTIYFGEGSWLTVV.

The chain couples TRBV10-3 to TRBJ1-1; D remains unclear. The CDR3 spans 12 residues. Deletions cut 7 bases from V and 5 bases from J, with 11 bases between. Germline V gives CDR1 ENHRY, CDR2 SYGVKD. This CDR3 reads CAITGGGTEAFF. The CDR3 bases are TGTGCCATCACCGGAGGCGGGACTGAAGCTTTCTTT.

The rearrangement joins TRBV7-9 to TRBJ2-7; the D gene is possibly TRBD1 (6 bases). CDR1 and CDR2 (germline): SEHNR, FQNEAQ (reference sequence). The ends were cut back, 3 bases at V and 6 bases at J, with 18 bases in the middle. The CDR3 has 15 residues. CDR3 in amino acids: CASSLSSQVGGEQYF. Here the CDR3 DNA reads TGTGCCAGCAGCTTGAGCAGCCAAGTAGGGGGCGAGCAGTACTTC.

The genes are TRBV19 and TRBJ1-5; 7 bases agree with TRBD1. Germline CDR1 LNHDA, CDR2 SQIVND (reference sequence). This CDR3 region has 22 residues. V gave up 0 bases and J gave up 0 bases; unmatched junction bases: 20. The CDR3 DNA reads as TGTGCCAGTAGTATAGATCCCAACCACCGACAGGGACGAATCTATAGCAATCAGCCCCAGCATTTT. Protein: CASSIDPNHRQGRIYSNQPQHF.